One T cell receptor beta chain is described in this entry. Using immunoSEQ multiplex PCR, the repertoire was profiled, and TCRdb retains in-frame clones only, with some absent. In the table there are 85,000 to 90,000 clones, 90% of which are singletons. From germline, CDR1 is SGHDT and CDR2 YYEEEE. There are 14 residues in the CDR3. V was cut by 6 bases and J by 4 bases, with 17 bases left in between. The sample originates from a study of T cell responses to AZD1222 COVID-19 vaccine. This receptor was identified in an adult in good health. The chain carries TRBV5-6 and TRBJ2-7; a possible D gene is TRBD2 (6 bases). Sequences were derived from peripheral blood, sampled on day 0 of AZD1222 vaccination. CDR3 residues: CASTPGIGGYEQYF. DNA for the CDR3: TGTGCCAGCACCCCAGGCATCGGGGGATACGAGCAGTACTTC.